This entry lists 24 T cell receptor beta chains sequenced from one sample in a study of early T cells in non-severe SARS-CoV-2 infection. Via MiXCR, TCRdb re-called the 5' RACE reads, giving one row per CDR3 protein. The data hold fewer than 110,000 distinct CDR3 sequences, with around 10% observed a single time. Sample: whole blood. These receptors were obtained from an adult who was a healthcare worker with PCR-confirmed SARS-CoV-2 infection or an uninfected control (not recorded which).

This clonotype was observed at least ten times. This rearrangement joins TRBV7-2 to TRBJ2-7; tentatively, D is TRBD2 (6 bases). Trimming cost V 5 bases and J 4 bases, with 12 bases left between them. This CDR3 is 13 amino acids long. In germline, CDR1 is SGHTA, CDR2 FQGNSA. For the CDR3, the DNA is TGTGCCAGCAGCGCGGGACGGATGTACGAGCAGTACTTC. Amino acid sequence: CASSAGRMYEQYF.

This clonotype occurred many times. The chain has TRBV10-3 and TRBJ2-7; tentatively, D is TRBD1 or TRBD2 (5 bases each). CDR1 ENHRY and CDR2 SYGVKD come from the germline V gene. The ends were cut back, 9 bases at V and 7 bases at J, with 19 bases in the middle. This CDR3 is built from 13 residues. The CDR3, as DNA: TGTGCCATAACCCCCGAGGGGCGACCTGAGCAGTACTTC. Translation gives CAITPEGRPEQYF.

The CDR3 DNA reads as TGCTGTCCAGCGGGAGATGCGGGCGATACGCAGTATTTT. Amino acid sequence: CCPAGDAGDTQYF. V gene TRBV20-1 combines with J gene TRBJ2-3, with 8 bases fitting TRBD2. Germline V lookup: CDR1 DFQATT, CDR2 SNEGSKA (reference sequence). This CDR3 contains 13 residues.

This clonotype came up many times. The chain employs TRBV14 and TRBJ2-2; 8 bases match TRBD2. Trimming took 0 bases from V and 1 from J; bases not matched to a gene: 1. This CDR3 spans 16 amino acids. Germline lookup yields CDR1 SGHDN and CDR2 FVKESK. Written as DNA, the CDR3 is TGTGCCAGCAGCCAAGAAGCGGGAGAGAACACCGGGGAGCTGTTTTTT. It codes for CASSQEAGENTGELFF.

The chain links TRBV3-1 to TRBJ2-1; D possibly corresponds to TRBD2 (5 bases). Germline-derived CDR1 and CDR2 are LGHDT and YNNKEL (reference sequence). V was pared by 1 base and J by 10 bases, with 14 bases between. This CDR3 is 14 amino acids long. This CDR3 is CASSQVPVRGEQFF. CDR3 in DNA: TGTGCCAGCAGCCAAGTCCCCGTCCGAGGGGAGCAGTTCTTC.

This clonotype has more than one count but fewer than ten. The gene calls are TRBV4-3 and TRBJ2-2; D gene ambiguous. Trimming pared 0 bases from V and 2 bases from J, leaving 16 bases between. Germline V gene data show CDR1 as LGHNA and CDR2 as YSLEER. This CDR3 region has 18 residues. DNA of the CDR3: TGCGCCAGCAGCCAAGAGTTGCAGCGCCGCCTAAACACCGGGGAGCTGTTTTTT. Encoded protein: CASSQELQRRLNTGELFF.

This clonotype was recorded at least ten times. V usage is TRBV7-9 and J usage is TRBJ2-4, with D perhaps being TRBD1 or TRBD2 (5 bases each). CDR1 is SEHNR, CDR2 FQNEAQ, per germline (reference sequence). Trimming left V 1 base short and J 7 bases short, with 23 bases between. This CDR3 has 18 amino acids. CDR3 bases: TGTGCCAGCAGCTTAGAAATTTATAGTATGGGGACGGACAACATTCAGTACTTC. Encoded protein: CASSLEIYSMGTDNIQYF.

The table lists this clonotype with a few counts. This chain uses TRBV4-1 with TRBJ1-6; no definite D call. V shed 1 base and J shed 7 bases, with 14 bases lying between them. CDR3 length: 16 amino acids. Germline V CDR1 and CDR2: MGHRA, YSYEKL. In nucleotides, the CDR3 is TGCGCCAGCAGCCAAGTAATCCGCGCCGGCAATTCACCCCTCCACTTT. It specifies CASSQVIRAGNSPLHF.

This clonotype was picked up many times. In nucleotides, the CDR3 is TGTGCCAGCAGTGAACCGGACAGGGGGGATACGCAGTATTTT. As protein: CASSEPDRGDTQYF. The chain joins TRBV2 to TRBJ2-3, with 10 bases lining up with TRBD1. The CDR3 is made up of 14 amino acids. Germline CDR1 SNHLY, CDR2 FYNNEI. The J segment lost 6 bases and the V segment lost 2 bases, leaving 2 bases of the junction unmatched.

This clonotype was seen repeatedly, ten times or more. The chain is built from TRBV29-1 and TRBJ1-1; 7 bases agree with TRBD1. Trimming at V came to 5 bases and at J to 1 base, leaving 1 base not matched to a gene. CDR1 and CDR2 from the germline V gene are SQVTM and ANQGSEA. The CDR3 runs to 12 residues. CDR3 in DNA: TGCAGCGTTCAGGGGGGGAACACTGAAGCTTTCTTT. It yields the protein CSVQGGNTEAFF.

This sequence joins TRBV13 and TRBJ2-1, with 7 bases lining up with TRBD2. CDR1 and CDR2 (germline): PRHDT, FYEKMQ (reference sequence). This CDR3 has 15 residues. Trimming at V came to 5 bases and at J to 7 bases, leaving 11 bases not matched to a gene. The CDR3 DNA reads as TGTGCCAGCAGCGTCAGCGGGAAGGGTTGGAATGAGCAGTTCTTC. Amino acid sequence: CASSVSGKGWNEQFF.

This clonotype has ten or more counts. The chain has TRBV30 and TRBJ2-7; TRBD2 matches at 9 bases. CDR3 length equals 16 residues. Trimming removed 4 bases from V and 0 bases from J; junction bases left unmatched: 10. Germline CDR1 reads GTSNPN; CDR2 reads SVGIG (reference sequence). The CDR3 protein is CAWTGTSQIYSYEQYF. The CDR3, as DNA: TGTGCCTGGACCGGGACTAGCCAAATTTACTCCTACGAGCAGTACTTC.

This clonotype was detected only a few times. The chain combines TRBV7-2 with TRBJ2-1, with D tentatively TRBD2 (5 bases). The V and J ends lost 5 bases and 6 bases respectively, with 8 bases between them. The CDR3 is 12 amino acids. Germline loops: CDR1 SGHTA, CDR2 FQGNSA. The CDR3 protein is CASSPGVNEQFF. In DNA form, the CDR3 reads TGTGCCAGCAGCCCCGGGGTCAATGAGCAGTTCTTC.

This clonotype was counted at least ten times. CDR3 amino acids: CASSPGPANTEAFF. The CDR3, as DNA: TGTGCCAGCAGTCCGGGACCGGCGAACACTGAAGCTTTCTTT. The chain combines TRBV6-1 with TRBJ1-1, with TRBD1 as a possible D gene (5 bases). V was shortened by 5 bases and J by 1 base, with 11 bases between the two germline ends. Germline lookup yields CDR1 MNHNS and CDR2 SASEGT. There are 14 residues in the CDR3.

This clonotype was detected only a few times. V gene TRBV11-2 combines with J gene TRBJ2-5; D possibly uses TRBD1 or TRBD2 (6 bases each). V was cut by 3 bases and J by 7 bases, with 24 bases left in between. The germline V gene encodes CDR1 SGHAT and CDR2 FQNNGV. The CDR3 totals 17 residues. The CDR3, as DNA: TGTGCCAGCAGCTTCGCCCCTCAACAGGGACAAGCGGGGACCCAGTACTTC. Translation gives CASSFAPQQGQAGTQYF.

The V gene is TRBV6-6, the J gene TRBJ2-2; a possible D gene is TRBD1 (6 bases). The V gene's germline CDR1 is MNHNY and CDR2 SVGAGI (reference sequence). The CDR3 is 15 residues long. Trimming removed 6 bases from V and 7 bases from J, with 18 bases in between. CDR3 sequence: CASSSLSRGGGELFF. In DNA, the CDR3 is TGTGCCAGCAGCTCCCTAAGCCGAGGGGGCGGGGAGCTGTTTTTT.

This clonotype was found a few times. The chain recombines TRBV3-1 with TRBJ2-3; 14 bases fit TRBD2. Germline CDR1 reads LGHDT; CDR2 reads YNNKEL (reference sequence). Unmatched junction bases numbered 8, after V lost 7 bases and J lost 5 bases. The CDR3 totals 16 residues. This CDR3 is CASTSTSGRAVDTQYF. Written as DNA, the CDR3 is TGTGCCAGCACCTCGACTAGCGGGAGGGCAGTAGATACGCAGTATTTT.

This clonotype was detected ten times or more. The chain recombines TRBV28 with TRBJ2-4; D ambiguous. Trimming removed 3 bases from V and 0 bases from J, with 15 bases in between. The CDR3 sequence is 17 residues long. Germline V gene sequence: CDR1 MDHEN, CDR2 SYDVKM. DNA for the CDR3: TGTGCCAGCAGTTTCGCCCCGTCCCAGCTAGCCAAAAACATTCAGTACTTC. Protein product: CASSFAPSQLAKNIQYF.

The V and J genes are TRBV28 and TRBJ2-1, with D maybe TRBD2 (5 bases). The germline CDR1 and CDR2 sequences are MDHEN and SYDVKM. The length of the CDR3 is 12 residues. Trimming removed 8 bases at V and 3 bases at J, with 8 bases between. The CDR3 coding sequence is TGTGCCAGCTGGGAGAACTACAATGAGCAGTTCTTC. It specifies CASWENYNEQFF.

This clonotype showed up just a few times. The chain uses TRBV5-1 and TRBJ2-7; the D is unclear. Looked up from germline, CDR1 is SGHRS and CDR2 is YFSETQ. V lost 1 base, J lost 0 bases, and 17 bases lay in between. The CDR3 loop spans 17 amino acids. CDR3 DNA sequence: TGCGCCAGCAGCTTGAGTCGGTCGGGCCGAAGCTCCTACGAGCAGTACTTC. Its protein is CASSLSRSGRSSYEQYF.

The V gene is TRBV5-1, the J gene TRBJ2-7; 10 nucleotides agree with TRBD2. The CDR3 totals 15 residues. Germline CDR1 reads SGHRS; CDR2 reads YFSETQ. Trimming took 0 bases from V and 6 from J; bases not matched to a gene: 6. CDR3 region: CASSLEGTSEAEQYF. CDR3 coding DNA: TGCGCCAGCAGCTTGGAAGGGACTAGCGAAGCCGAGCAGTACTTC.

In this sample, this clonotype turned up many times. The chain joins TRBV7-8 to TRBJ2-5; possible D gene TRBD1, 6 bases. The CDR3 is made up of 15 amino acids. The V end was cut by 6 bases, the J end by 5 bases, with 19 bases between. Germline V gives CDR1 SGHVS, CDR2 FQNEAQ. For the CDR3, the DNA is TGTGCCAGCAGACAAACCGGGACACCCAGGGAGACCCAGTACTTC. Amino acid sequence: CASRQTGTPRETQYF.

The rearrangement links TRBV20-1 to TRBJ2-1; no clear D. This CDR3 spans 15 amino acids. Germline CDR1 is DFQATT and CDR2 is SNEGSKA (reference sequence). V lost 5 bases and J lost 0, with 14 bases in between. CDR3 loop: CSAAHLPSSYNEQFF. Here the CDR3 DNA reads TGCAGTGCTGCCCACCTCCCCAGCTCCTACAATGAGCAGTTCTTC.

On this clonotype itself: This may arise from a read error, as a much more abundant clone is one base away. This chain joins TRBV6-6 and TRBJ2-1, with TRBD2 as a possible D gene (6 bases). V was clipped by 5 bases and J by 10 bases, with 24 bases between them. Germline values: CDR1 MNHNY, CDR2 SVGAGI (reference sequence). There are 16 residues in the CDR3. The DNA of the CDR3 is TGTGCCAGCAGTAAATCCGGGACTGGTGGATTCGGAGAGCAGTTCTTC. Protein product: CASSKSGTGGFGEQFF.